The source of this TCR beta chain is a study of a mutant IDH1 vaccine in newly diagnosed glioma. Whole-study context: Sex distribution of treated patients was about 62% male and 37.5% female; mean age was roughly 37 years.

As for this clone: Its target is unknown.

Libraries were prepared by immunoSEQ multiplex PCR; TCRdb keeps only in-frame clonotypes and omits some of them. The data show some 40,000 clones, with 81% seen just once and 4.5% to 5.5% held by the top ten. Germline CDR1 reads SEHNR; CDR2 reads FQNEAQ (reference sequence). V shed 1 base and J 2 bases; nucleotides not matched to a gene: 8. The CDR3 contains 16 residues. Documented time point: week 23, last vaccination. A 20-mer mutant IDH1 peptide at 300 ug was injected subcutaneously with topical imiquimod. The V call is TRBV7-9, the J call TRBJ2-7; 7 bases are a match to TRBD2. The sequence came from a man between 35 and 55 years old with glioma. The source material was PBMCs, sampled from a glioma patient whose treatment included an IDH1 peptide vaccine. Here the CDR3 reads CASSLGGGSKTYEQYF. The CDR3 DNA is TGTGCCAGCAGCTTAGGCGGCGGGAGTAAAACCTACGAGCAGTACTTC.